This passage covers 32 T cell receptor beta chains from one sample sequenced in a study of cytomegalovirus exposure and HLA in healthy donors. The primer mix had 60 Vbeta and 13 Jbeta primers. The assay was immunoSEQ multiplex PCR, and TCRdb's table has in-frame clones only and misses some. The table records 110,000 to 150,000 clones, 60% to 80% of them present only once. The sequenced sample consisted of PBMCs. These receptors were collected from a woman in her 50s in good health and CMV-seronegative.

The chain uses TRBV15 and TRBJ2-2, with D possibly matching TRBD2 (6 bases). The CDR3 has 12 residues. The V gene lost 5 bases and the J gene lost 7 bases, with 8 bases spanning the gap. CDR1 and CDR2 from the germline V gene are LNHNV and YYDKDF (reference sequence). DNA for the CDR3: TGTGCCACCAGCGGGGGGTACGGGGAGCTGTTTTTT. Translating gives CATSGGYGELFF.

This chain uses TRBV28 with TRBJ1-2, with TRBD1 matching over 7 bases. The junction had 12 bases not matched to a gene; V was cut back by 6 bases and J by 5 bases. This CDR3 has 15 residues. From germline, CDR1 is MDHEN and CDR2 SYDVKM. The DNA for the CDR3 is TGTGCCAGCAGCCCTCTCGGGGGACAGATTTATGGCTACACCTTC. This sequence encodes CASSPLGGQIYGYTF.

The gene calls are TRBV11-2 and TRBJ1-2; weak D call: TRBD1 (6 bases). The length of the CDR3 is 15 residues. Germline loops: CDR1 SGHAT, CDR2 FQNNGV. Trimming cost V 0 bases and J 6 bases, with 14 bases left between them. CDR3 sequence reads: CASSLEVTGGDGYTF. CDR3 DNA sequence: TGTGCCAGCAGCTTAGAAGTGACAGGAGGCGATGGCTACACCTTC.

The V gene is TRBV10-3, the J gene TRBJ2-3, with D possibly TRBD1 on 5 matching bases. Germline loops: CDR1 ENHRY, CDR2 SYGVKD. Trimming took 7 bases from V and 4 from J, leaving 15 bases between them. The CDR3 is 14 amino acids. This chain's CDR3 is CAIKLTEWADTQYF. CDR3 nucleotide sequence: TGTGCCATCAAACTGACAGAGTGGGCAGATACGCAGTATTTT.

The chain recombines TRBV7-2 with TRBJ1-2, with a tentative D call TRBD1 (5 bases). This CDR3 comprises 16 residues. CDR1 is SGHTA, CDR2 FQGNSA, per germline. The ends were cut back, 1 base at V and 6 bases at J, with 18 bases in the middle. In nucleotides, the CDR3 is TGTGCCAGCAGCTTAGGGGGAGGGGTTATGAGGAATGGCTACACCTTC. As protein: CASSLGGGVMRNGYTF.

The genes are TRBV6-5 and TRBJ2-2; D perhaps matches TRBD1 (5 bases). Germline assignment: CDR1 MNHEY and CDR2 SVGAGI. CDR3 length: 15 residues. V lost 4 bases, J lost 6 bases, and 15 bases lay in between. CDR3 in amino acids: CASSLAPGYAGELFF. CDR3 sequence (DNA): TGTGCCAGCAGTTTGGCGCCAGGGTACGCCGGGGAGCTGTTTTTT.

The rearrangement links TRBV25-1 to TRBJ1-1; possible D gene TRBD1, 6 bases. The germline V and J ends were trimmed by 3 bases and 1 base, with 18 bases remaining between them. The CDR3 covers 17 residues. Germline CDR1 is MGHDK and CDR2 is SYGVNS. CDR3 sequence: CASSEYPTGWGNTEAFF. For the CDR3, the DNA is TGTGCCAGCAGTGAGTACCCAACAGGGTGGGGGAACACTGAAGCTTTCTTT.

CDR3 coding DNA: TGTGCCTGGAGTCACAGATACCAAGAGACCCAGTACTTC. Its protein is CAWSHRYQETQYF. V and J are TRBV30 and TRBJ2-5; D unresolved. Looked up from germline, CDR1 is GTSNPN and CDR2 is SVGIG (reference sequence). The CDR3 covers 13 residues. Trimming left V 2 bases short and J 0 bases short, with 7 bases between. Full variable domain (outside the CDR3, taken from reference TRBV30 and TRBJ2-5): SQTIHQWPATLVQPVGSPLSLECTVEGTSNPNLYWYRQAAGRGLQLLFYSVGIGQISSEVPQNLSASRPQDRQFILSSKKLLLSDSGFYLCAWSHRYQETQYFGPGTRLLVL.

The CDR3 bases are TGTGCCAGCAGCCACAGGGAATTCTACGAGCAGTACTTC. Translation: CASSHREFYEQYF. The chain carries TRBV7-9 and TRBJ2-7, with D possibly being TRBD1 (6 bases). Per germline, CDR1 SEHNR and CDR2 FQNEAQ (reference sequence). This CDR3 region has 13 residues. Trimming cost V 5 bases and J 3 bases, with 11 bases left between them.

V gene TRBV6-5 combines with J gene TRBJ2-1; unclear D gene. CDR3 length equals 14 residues. The V gene lost 4 bases and the J gene lost 1 base, with 8 bases spanning the gap. CDR1 and CDR2 from the germline V gene are MNHEY and SVGAGI. DNA for the CDR3: TGTGCCAGCAGTTTAAGCGAGTCCTACAATGAGCAGTTCTTC. Translating it yields CASSLSESYNEQFF.

This chain links TRBV7-9 with TRBJ1-6; the match to TRBD1 covers 9 bases. The V gene end was trimmed by 4 bases and the J gene end by 3 bases; junction bases not matched to a gene: 4. The CDR3 is 16 residues long. Germline CDR1 is SEHNR and CDR2 is FQNEAQ (reference sequence). The CDR3 DNA reads TGTGCCAGCAGCTCGGGGACAGGGAACTATAATTCACCCCTCCACTTT. Amino acids: CASSSGTGNYNSPLHF.

The CDR3: CASRDSGTGNQPQHF. CDR3 coding DNA: TGTGCCAGCAGGGACTCCGGGACAGGGAATCAGCCCCAGCATTTT. V usage is TRBV6-6 and J usage is TRBJ1-5; 9 bases agree with TRBD1. The CDR3 spans 15 residues. The germline V gene has CDR1 MNHNY and CDR2 SVGAGI (reference sequence). Losses at the gene ends were 6 bases for V and 4 bases for J; bases not matched to a gene: 7.

This clone has only a few counts. This chain links TRBV29-1 with TRBJ2-5, with 9 positions matching TRBD1. V dropped 2 bases and J dropped 4; count of bases not matched to a gene: 2. In germline, CDR1 is SQVTM, CDR2 ANQGSEA. The CDR3 runs 13 residues. CDR3 loop: CSVERTGVETQYF. CDR3 bases: TGCAGCGTTGAAAGGACAGGGGTAGAGACCCAGTACTTC.

This chain links TRBV9 with TRBJ1-4; TRBD1 matches 9 bases. Germline lookup yields CDR1 SGDLS and CDR2 YYNGEE. J was trimmed by 4 bases and V by 0 bases; bases with no gene match: 1. The CDR3 contains 15 residues. The CDR3 region is CASSVGTGVNEKLFF. The CDR3 nucleotides are TGTGCCAGCAGCGTAGGGACAGGGGTTAATGAAAAACTGTTTTTT.

The chain links TRBV29-1 to TRBJ1-2; 9 bases line up with TRBD1. CDR1 and CDR2 (germline): SQVTM, ANQGSEA. The CDR3 is 15 amino acids. J lost 3 bases, V lost 1 base, and 6 bases had no gene match. CDR3: CSVEGLTGGDYGYTF. The CDR3 nucleotides are TGCAGCGTTGAAGGGTTGACAGGGGGGGACTATGGCTACACCTTC.

This clone appeared a few times. The rearrangement joins TRBV7-8 to TRBJ1-1; unclear D gene. Germline V gene sequence: CDR1 SGHVS, CDR2 FQNEAQ. The ends were cut back, 2 bases at V and 2 bases at J, with 9 bases in the middle. This CDR3 spans 14 amino acids. CDR3 bases: TGTGCCAGCAGCTTACTCCAGTCAAACACTGAAGCTTTCTTT. Encoded protein: CASSLLQSNTEAFF.

The rearrangement links TRBV6-5 to TRBJ2-5; 8 nucleotides agree with TRBD2. The J call is in doubt because the DNA end fits TRBJ2-7 better. This CDR3 comprises 13 residues. CDR1 and CDR2 from the germline V gene are MNHEY and SVGAGI. This CDR3 is CASSTRGGREQYF. The CDR3 DNA is TGTGCCAGCAGTACCCGGGGGGGGCGCGAGCAGTACTTC.

The rearrangement uses TRBV11-3 and TRBJ1-5, with D uncertain. V was cut by 9 bases and J by 3 bases, with 18 bases left in between. Germline lookup yields CDR1 SGHNT and CDR2 YENEEA. This CDR3 spans 15 amino acids. CDR3 in amino acids: CASSTVPSYNQPQHF. DNA for the CDR3: TGTGCCAGTAGCACAGTGCCCTCCTACAATCAGCCCCAGCATTTT.

J is TRBJ1-3 and V is TRBV14, with 7 nucleotides matching TRBD1. The germline CDR1 and CDR2 sequences are SGHDN and FVKESK. The CDR3 spans 14 residues. J was trimmed by 0 bases and V by 8 bases; bases with no gene match: 4. DNA of the CDR3: TGTGCCAGCCGACAGGGAAGCTCTGGAAACACCATATATTTT. It encodes CASRQGSSGNTIYF.

The V gene is TRBV2, the J gene TRBJ2-7, with 7 bases identical to TRBD1. Germline V lookup: CDR1 SNHLY, CDR2 FYNNEI. With V trimmed by 5 bases and J by 5 bases, 6 bases remained unmatched. The CDR3 totals 13 residues. The CDR3 nucleotides are TGTGCCAGCAGTCGGGGACAGACGGACGAGCAGTACTTC. This gives the protein CASSRGQTDEQYF. The entire variable domain, with the rest obtained from reference TRBV2 and TRBJ2-7, is as follows: EPEVTQTPSHQVTQMGQEVILRCVPISNHLYFYWYRQILGQKVEFLVSFYNNEISEKSEIFDDQFSVERPDGSNFTLKIRSTKLEDSAMYFCASSRGQTDEQYFGPGTRLTVT.

The J gene is TRBJ2-5, the V gene TRBV2; TRBD1 agrees at 10 bases. Gene TRBJ2-7 matches the end of the DNA better, so the J call may be wrong. Germline values: CDR1 SNHLY, CDR2 FYNNEI. CDR3 length: 14 residues. CDR3 loop: CASNRDRGSYEQYF. The CDR3 DNA is TGTGCCAGCAACCGGGACAGGGGCTCCTACGAGCAGTACTTC.

Many counts were recorded for this clone. The chain recombines TRBV6-6 with TRBJ1-1; TRBD1 is a possible D gene (6 bases). The ends were cut back, 6 bases at V and 0 bases at J, with 8 bases in the middle. This CDR3 region has 13 residues. The germline CDR1 and CDR2 sequences are MNHNY and SVGAGI (reference sequence). For the CDR3, the DNA is TGTGCCAGCAGAGACAGGTTGAACACTGAAGCTTTCTTT. Translating it yields CASRDRLNTEAFF.

J is TRBJ2-3 and V is TRBV9; 10 nucleotides align to TRBD2. CDR3 length equals 16 residues. Germline V lookup: CDR1 SGDLS, CDR2 YYNGEE. Trimming removed 2 bases from V and 1 base from J; junction bases left unmatched: 4. The CDR3 sequence: CASSVFGLAGTDTQYF. CDR3 DNA sequence: TGTGCCAGCAGCGTTTTCGGACTAGCGGGCACAGATACGCAGTATTTT.

The V and J genes are TRBV19 and TRBJ1-1, with 7 nucleotides matching TRBD1. CDR1 and CDR2 from the germline V gene are LNHDA and SQIVND (reference sequence). The CDR3 is 13 residues long. V lost 4 bases, J lost 11 bases, and 10 bases stayed unmatched. This CDR3 reads CASSTGRQGWAFF. The CDR3 DNA follows: TGTGCCAGTAGTACCGGAAGACAGGGTTGGGCTTTCTTT.

The chain recombines TRBV29-1 with TRBJ2-7; 7 positions agree with TRBD1. The CDR3 has 12 residues. The V gene end was trimmed by 7 bases and the J gene end by 4 bases; junction bases not matched to a gene: 7. The germline V gene encodes CDR1 SQVTM and CDR2 ANQGSEA. Here the CDR3 reads CSAGQASYEQYF. CDR3 DNA sequence: TGCAGCGCCGGACAGGCCTCGTACGAGCAGTACTTC.

The chain recombines TRBV30 with TRBJ2-7, with D uncertain. V lost 1 base to trimming and J lost 4 bases, with 8 bases between them. CDR1 and CDR2 from the germline V gene are GTSNPN and SVGIG (reference sequence). The CDR3 runs to 12 residues. DNA for the CDR3: TGTGCCTGGAGTGAGATAGAATACGAGCAGTACTTC. Amino acid sequence: CAWSEIEYEQYF.

The chain is built from TRBV5-8 and TRBJ1-1, with TRBD1 identical over 9 bases. Germline V lookup: CDR1 SGHTS, CDR2 YDEGEE. The CDR3 totals 16 residues. V shed 2 bases and J 5 bases; nucleotides not matched to a gene: 10. CDR3 residues: CASSFDGTGTETEAFF. CDR3 in DNA: TGTGCCAGCAGCTTCGACGGGACAGGGACGGAGACTGAAGCTTTCTTT.

The V call is TRBV9, the J call TRBJ2-3; weak D call: TRBD2 (5 bases). From germline, CDR1 is SGDLS and CDR2 YYNGEE. CDR3 size: 14 residues. Deletions cut 0 bases from V and 5 bases from J, with 10 bases between. CDR3 sequence reads: CASSVGAGGDTQYF. Here the CDR3 DNA reads TGTGCCAGCAGCGTAGGGGCCGGAGGAGATACGCAGTATTTT.

This clone has just one count. This chain uses TRBV27 with TRBJ1-2; D gene ambiguous. Germline assignment: CDR1 MNHEY and CDR2 SMNVEV (reference sequence). The CDR3 sequence is 13 residues long. V lost 3 bases and J lost 4, with 9 bases in between. The CDR3 DNA reads TGTGCCAGCAGTTTCGGGGTAGGCTATGGCTACACCTTC. Translation gives CASSFGVGYGYTF.

This chain joins TRBV4-3 and TRBJ1-2; 8 bases fit TRBD1. Germline V lookup: CDR1 LGHNA, CDR2 YSLEER. This CDR3 is 13 amino acids long. The junction had 1 base not matched to a gene; V was cut back by 1 base and J by 6 bases. The CDR3 is CASSQAGGDGYTF. The CDR3 region has the DNA TGCGCCAGCAGCCAAGCAGGGGGCGATGGCTACACCTTC.

This clone was seen a single time. V and J are TRBV11-2 and TRBJ2-7, with 7 bases identical to TRBD2. The junction had 10 bases not matched to a gene; V was cut back by 7 bases and J by 7 bases. From germline, CDR1 is SGHAT and CDR2 FQNNGV. The CDR3 loop spans 13 amino acids. The CDR3 bases are TGTGCCAGCATCCTCGACCGGGGAGGGGAGCAGTACTTC. Protein product: CASILDRGGEQYF. Full variable domain (outside the CDR3, taken from reference TRBV11-2 and TRBJ2-7): EAGVAQSPRYKIIEKRQSVAFWCNPISGHATLYWYQQILGQGPKLLIQFQNNGVVDDSQLPKDRFSAERLKGVDSTLKIQPAKLEDSAVYLCASILDRGGEQYFGPGTRLTVT.

The V gene is TRBV5-6, the J gene TRBJ1-4; D not resolved. The CDR3 extends over 16 amino acids. V was clipped by 4 bases and J by 4 bases, with 17 bases between them. CDR1 and CDR2 from the germline V gene are SGHDT and YYEEEE. CDR3 sequence reads: CASSTGALAFNEKLFF. The CDR3 bases are TGTGCCAGCAGCACCGGAGCATTGGCGTTTAATGAAAAACTGTTTTTT. The variable domain in full, completed from reference TRBV5-6 and TRBJ1-4, reads DAGVTQSPTHLIKTRGQQVTLRCSPKSGHDTVSWYQQALGQGPQFIFQYYEEEERQRGNFPDRFSGHQFPNYSSELNVNALLLGDSALYLCASSTGALAFNEKLFFGSGTQLSVL.